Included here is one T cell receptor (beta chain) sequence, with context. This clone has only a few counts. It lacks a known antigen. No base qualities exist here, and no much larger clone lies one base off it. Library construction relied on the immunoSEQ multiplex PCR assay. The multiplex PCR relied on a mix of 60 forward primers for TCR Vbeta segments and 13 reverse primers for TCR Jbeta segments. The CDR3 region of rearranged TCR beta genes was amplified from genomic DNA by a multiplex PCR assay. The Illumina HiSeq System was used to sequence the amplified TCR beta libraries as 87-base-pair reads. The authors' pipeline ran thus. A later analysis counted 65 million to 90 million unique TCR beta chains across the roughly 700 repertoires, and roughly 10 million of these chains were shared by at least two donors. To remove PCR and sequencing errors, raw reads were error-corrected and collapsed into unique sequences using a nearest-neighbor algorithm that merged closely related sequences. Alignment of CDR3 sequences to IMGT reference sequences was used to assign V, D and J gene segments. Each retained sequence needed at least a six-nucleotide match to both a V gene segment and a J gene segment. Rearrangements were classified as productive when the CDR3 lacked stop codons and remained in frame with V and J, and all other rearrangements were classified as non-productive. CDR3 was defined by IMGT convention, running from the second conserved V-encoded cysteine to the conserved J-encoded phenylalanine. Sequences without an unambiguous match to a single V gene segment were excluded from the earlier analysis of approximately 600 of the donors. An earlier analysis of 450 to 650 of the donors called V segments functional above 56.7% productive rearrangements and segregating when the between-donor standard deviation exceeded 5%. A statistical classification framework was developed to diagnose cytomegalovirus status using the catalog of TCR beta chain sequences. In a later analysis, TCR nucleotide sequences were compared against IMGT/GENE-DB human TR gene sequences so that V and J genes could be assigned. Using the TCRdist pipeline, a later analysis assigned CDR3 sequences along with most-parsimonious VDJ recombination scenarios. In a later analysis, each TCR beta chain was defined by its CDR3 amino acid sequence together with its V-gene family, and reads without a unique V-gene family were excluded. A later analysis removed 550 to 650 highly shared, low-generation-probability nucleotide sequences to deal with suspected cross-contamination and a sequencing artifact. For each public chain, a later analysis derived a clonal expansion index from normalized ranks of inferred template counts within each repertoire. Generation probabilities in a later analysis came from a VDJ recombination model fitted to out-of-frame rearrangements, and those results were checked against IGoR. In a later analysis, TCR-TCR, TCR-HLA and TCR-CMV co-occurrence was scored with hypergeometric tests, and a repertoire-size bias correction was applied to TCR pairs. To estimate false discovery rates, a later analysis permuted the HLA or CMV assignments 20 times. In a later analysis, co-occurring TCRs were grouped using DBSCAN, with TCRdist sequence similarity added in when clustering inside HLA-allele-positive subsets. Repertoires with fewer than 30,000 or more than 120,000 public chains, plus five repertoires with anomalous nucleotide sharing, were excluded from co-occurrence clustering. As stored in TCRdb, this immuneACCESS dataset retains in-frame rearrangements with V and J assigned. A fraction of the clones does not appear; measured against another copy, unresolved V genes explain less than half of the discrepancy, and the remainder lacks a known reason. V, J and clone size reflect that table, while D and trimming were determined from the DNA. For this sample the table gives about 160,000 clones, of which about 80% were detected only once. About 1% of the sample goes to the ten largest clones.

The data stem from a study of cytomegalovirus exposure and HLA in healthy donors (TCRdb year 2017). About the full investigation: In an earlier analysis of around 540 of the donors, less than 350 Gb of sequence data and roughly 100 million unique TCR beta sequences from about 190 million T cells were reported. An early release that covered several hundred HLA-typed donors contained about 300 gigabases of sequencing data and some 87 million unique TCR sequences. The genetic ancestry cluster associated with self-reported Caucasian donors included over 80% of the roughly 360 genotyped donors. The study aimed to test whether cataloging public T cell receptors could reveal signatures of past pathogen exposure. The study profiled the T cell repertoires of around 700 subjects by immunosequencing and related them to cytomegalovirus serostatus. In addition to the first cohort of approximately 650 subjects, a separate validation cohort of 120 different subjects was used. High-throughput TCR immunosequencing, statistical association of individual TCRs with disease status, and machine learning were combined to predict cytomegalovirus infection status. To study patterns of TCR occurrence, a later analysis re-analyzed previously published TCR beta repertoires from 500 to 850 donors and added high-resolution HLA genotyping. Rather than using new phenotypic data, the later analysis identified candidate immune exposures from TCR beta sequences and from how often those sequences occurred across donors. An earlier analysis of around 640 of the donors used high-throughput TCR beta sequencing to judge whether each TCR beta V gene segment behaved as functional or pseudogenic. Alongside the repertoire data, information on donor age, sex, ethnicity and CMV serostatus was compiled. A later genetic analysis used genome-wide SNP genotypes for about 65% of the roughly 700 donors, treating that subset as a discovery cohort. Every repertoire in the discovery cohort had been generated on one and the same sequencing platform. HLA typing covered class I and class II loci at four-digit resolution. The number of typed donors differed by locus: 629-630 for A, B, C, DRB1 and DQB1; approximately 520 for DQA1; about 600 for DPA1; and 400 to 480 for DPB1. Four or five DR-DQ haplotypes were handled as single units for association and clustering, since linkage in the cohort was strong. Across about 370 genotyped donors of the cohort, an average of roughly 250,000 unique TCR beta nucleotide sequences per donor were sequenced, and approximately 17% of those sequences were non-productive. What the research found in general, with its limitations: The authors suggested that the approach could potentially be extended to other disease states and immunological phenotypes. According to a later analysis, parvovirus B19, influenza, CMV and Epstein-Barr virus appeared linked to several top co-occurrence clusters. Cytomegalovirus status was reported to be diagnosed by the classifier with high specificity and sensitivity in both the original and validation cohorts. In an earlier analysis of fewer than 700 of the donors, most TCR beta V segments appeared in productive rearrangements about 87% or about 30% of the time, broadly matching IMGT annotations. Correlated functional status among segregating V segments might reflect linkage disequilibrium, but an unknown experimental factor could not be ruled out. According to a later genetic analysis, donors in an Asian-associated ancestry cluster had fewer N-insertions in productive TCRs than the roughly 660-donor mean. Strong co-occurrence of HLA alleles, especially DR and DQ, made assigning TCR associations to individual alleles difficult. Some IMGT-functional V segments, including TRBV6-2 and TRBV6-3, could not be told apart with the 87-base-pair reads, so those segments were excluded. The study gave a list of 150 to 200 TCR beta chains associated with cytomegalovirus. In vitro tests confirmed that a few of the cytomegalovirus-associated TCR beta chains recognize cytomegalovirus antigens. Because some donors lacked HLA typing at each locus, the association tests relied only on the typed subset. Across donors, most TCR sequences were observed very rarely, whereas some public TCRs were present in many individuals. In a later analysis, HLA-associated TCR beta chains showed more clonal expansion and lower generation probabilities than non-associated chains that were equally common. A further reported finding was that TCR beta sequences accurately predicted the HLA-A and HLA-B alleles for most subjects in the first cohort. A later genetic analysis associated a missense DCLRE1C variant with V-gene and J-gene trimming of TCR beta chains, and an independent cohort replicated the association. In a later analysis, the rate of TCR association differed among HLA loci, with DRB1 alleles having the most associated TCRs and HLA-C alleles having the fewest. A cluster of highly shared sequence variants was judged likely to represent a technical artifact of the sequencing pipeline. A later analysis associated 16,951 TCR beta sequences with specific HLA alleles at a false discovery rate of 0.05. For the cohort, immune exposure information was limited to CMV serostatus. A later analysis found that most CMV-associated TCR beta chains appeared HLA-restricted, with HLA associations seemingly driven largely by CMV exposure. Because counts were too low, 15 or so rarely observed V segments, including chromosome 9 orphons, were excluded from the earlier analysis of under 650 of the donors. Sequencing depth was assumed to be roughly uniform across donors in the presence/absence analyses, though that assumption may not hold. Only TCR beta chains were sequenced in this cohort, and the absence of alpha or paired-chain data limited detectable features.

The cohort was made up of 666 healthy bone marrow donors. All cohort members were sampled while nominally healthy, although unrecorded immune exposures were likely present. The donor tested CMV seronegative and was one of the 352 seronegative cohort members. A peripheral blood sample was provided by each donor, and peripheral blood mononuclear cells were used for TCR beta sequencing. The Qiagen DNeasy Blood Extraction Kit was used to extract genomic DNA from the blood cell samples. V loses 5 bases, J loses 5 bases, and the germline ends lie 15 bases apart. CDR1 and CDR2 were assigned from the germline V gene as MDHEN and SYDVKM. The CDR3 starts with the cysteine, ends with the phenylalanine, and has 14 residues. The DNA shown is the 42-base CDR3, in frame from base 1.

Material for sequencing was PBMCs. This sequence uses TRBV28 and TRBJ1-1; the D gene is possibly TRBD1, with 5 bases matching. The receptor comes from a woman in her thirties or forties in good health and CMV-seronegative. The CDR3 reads CASSQGLLRTEAFF. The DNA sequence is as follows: TGTGCCAGCAGTCAGGGACTCCTGAGGACTGAAGCTTTCTTT.